This T cell receptor (beta chain) was found in a study of neurological immune-mediated disorders. Study results and caveats: HTLV-1-associated myelopathy had the most TCR clonal expansion, and multiple sclerosis had the least, less than healthy controls.

Sequencing runs each yielded over 170 million TCR-beta sequences from 15-18 subjects. Via MiXCR, TCRdb re-called the 5' RACE reads, giving one row per CDR3 protein. The table records about 50,000 distinct CDR3 sequences, over 15% of them present only once. Germline V gene sequence: CDR1 SGHRS, CDR2 YFSETQ. Trimming took 5 bases from V and 5 from J; bases not matched to a gene: 11. The length of the CDR3 is 15 residues. With respect to this clonotype: Its antigen remains unidentified.

Volunteers from a blood bank in Maryland, USA, constituted the healthy controls. Sequenced sample: PBMCs. The receptor comes from a man in his sixties in good health. V is TRBV5-1 and J is TRBJ2-5; 8 positions agree with TRBD2. The CDR3 DNA reads TGCGCCAGCAGTCGTCGGGAGGGCGCTAGGGAGACCCAGTACTTC. Translation gives CASSRREGARETQYF.